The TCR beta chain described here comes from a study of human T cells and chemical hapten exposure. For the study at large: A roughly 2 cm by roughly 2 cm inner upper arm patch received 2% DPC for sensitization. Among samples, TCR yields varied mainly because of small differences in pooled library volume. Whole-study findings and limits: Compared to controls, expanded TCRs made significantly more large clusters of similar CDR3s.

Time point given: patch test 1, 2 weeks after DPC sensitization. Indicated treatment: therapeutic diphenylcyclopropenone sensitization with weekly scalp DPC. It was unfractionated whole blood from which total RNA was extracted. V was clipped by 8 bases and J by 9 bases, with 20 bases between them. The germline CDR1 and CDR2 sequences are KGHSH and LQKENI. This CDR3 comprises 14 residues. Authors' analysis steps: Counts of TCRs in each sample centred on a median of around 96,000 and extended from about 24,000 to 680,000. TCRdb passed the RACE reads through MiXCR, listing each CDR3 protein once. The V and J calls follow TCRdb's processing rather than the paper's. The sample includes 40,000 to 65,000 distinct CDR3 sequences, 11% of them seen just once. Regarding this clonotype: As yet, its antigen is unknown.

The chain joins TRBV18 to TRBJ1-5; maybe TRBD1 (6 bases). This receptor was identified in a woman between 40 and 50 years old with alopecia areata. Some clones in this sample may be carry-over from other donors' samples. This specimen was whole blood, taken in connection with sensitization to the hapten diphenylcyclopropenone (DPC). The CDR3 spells CASGINREYGPQHF. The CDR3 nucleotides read TGTGCCAGCGGTATTAACAGGGAATACGGGCCCCAGCATTTT.